This TCR beta chain was identified during a study of blood T cell repertoires in COVID-19. At the level of the study: COVID-19 samples, acute and convalescent, were from the United States, Italy and Spain.

Original processing notes: For nucleated cells, counts were estimated from reference gene primer amplification. Using immunoSEQ multiplex PCR, the repertoire was profiled, and TCRdb retains in-frame clones only, with some absent. The DNA was the basis for D and trimming; V, J and clone size are from that table. The sample lists under 130,000 clones; 81% were seen once. Germline V CDR1 and CDR2: LNHDA, SQIVND (reference sequence). V dropped 6 bases and J dropped 0 bases, with 15 bases sitting between them. The CDR3 covers 16 residues. This receptor was identified in a woman aged 65 to 85 with acute or convalescent COVID-19. The source material was peripheral blood. The rearrangement links TRBV19 to TRBJ1-3; D unresolved. CDR3 nucleotides: TGTGCCAGTAGCCCGGAGGGCAGTTTCTCTGGAAACACCATATATTTT. This codes for CASSPEGSFSGNTIYF. Full variable domain (missing parts from reference TRBV19 and TRBJ1-3): DGGITQSPKYLFRKEGQNVTLSCEQNLNHDAMYWYRQDPGQGLRLIYYSQIVNDFQKGDIAEGYSVSREKKESFPLTVTSAQKNPTAFYLCASSPEGSFSGNTIYFGEGSWLTVV.